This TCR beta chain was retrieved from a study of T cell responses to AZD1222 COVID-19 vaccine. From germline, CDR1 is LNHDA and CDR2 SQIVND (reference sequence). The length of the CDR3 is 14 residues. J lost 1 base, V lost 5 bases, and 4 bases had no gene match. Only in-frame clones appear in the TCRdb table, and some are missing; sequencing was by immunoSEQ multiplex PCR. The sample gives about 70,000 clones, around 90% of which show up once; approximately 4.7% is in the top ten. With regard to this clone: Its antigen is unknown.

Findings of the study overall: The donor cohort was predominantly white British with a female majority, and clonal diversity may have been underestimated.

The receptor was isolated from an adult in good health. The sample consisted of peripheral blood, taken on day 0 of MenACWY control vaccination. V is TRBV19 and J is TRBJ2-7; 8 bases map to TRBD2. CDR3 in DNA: TGTGCCAGTAGTCGGGGGGGCGCGTCCTACGAGCAGTACTTC. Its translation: CASSRGGASYEQYF.